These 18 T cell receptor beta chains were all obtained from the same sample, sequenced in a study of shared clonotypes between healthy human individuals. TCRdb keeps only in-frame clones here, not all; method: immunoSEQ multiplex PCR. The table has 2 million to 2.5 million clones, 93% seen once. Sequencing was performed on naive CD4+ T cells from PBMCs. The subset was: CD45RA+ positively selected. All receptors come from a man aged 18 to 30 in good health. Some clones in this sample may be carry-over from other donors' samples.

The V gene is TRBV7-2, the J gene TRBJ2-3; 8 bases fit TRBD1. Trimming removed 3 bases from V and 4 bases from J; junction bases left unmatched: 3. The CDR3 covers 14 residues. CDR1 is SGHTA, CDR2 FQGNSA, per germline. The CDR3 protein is CASSFGQGPDTQYF. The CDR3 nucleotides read TGTGCCAGCAGCTTTGGACAGGGACCAGATACGCAGTATTTT.

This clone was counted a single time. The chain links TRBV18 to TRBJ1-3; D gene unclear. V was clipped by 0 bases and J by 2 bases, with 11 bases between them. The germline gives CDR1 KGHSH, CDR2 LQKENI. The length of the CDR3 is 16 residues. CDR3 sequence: CASSPPSDGAGNTIYF. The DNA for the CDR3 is TGTGCCAGCTCACCACCGTCCGACGGGGCTGGAAACACCATATATTTT.

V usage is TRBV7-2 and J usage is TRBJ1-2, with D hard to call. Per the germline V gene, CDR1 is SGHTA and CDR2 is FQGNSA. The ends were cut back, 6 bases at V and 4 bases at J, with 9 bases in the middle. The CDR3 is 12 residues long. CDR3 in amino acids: CASSLQSYGYTF. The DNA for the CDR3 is TGTGCCAGCAGTCTACAGAGCTATGGCTACACCTTC.

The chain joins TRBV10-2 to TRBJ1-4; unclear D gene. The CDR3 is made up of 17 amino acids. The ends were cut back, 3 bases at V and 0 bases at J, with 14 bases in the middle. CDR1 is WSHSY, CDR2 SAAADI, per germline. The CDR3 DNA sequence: TGCGCCAGCAGTGACCGGCCCTTCGACTCAACTAATGAAAAACTGTTTTTT. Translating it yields CASSDRPFDSTNEKLFF.

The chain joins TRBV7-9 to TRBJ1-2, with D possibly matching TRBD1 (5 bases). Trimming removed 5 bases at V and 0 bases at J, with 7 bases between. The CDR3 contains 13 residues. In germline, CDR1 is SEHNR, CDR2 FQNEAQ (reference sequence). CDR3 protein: CASSDSPNYGYTF. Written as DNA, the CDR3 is TGTGCCAGCAGCGACAGCCCTAACTATGGCTACACCTTC.

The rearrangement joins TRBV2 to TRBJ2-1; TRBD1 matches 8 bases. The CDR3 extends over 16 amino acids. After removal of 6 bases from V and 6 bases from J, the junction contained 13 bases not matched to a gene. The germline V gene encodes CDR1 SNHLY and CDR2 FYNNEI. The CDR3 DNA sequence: TGTGCCAGCAGCCAACCGACAGGGGTCAAAGGCAATGAGCAGTTCTTC. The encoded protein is CASSQPTGVKGNEQFF.

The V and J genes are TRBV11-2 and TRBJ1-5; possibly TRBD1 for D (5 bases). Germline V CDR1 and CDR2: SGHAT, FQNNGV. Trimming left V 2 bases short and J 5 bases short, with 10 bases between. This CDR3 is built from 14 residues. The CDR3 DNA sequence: TGTGCCAGCAGCTTACGGGGGGTCGATCAGCCCCAGCATTTT. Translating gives CASSLRGVDQPQHF.

CDR3 DNA: TGTGCCAGCTTGATGAGGCGGGGCTACAATGAGCAGTTCTTC. Amino acids: CASLMRRGYNEQFF. This chain uses TRBV6-1 with TRBJ2-1; the D gene is possibly TRBD2 (6 bases). CDR1 is MNHNS and CDR2 is SASEGT in the germline V gene. V dropped 8 bases and J dropped 3 bases, with 14 bases sitting between them. This CDR3 has 14 amino acids.

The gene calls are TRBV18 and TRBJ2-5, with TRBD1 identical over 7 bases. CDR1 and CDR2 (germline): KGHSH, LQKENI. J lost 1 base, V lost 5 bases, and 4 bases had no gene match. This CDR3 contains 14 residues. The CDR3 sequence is CASSARQGQETQYF. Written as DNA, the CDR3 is TGTGCCAGCTCAGCCCGACAGGGCCAAGAGACCCAGTACTTC.

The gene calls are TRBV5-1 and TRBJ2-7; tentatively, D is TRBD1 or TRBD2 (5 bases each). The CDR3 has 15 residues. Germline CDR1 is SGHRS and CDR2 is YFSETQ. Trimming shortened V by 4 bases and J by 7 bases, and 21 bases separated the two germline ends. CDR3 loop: CASSGGDSGGGEQYF. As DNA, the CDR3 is TGCGCCAGCAGCGGGGGTGACAGCGGCGGCGGTGAGCAGTACTTC.

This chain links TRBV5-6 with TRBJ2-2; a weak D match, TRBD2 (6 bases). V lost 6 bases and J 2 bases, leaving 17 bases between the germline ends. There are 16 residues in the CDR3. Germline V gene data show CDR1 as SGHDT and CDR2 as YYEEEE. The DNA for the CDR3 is TGTGCCAGCACCAAACTAGCACGCCCAAACACCGGGGAGCTGTTTTTT. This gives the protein CASTKLARPNTGELFF.

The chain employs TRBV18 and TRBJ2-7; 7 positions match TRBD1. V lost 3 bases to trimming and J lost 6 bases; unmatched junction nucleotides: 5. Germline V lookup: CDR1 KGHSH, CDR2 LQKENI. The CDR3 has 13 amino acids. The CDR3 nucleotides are TGTGCCAGCTCACCGTCGACAGGGCCCGAGCAGTACTTC. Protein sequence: CASSPSTGPEQYF.

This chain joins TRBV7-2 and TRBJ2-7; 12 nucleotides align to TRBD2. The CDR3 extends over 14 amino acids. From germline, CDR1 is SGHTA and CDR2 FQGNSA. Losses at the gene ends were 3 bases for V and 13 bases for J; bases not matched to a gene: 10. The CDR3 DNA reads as TGTGCCAGCAGCTTGACGAGACTAGCGGGAGCCCAATACTTC. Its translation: CASSLTRLAGAQYF. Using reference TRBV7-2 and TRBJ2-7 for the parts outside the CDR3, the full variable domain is GAGVSQSPSNKVTEKGKDVELRCDPISGHTALYWYRQSLGQGLEFLIYFQGNSAPDKSGLPSDRFSAERTGGSVSTLTIQRTQQEDSAVYLCASSLTRLAGAQYFGPGTRLTVT.

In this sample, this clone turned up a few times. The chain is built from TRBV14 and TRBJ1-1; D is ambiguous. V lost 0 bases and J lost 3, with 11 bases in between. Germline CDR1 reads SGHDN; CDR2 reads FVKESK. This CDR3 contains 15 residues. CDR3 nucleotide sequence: TGTGCCAGCAGCCAAGATCCCTCGGCGGACACTGAAGCTTTCTTT. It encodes CASSQDPSADTEAFF.

CDR3 DNA: TGTGCCAGCAGGGGCCACATGAACACTGAAGCTTTCTTT. This sequence encodes CASRGHMNTEAFF. The chain has TRBV7-3 and TRBJ1-1; no firm D call. Looked up from germline, CDR1 is SGHTA and CDR2 is FQGTGA. Trimming pared 6 bases from V and 0 bases from J, leaving 8 bases between. The CDR3 consists of 13 residues. Filled out from reference TRBV7-3 and TRBJ1-1, the complete variable domain reads GAGVSQTPSNKVTEKGKYVELRCDPISGHTALYWYRQSLGQGPEFLIYFQGTGAADDSGLPNDRFFAVRPEGSVSTLKIQRTERGDSAVYLCASRGHMNTEAFFGQGTRLTVV.

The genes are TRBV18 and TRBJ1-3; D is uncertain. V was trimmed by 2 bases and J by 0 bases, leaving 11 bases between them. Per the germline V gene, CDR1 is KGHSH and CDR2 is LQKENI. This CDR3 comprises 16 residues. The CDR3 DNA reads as TGTGCCAGCTCACCAGAGGCGGCCAGCTCTGGAAACACCATATATTTT. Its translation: CASSPEAASSGNTIYF.

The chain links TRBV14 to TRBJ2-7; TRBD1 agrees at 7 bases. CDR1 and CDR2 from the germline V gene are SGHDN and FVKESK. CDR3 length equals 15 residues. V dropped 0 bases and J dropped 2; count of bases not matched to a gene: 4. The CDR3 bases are TGTGCCAGCAGCCAAGATCGCGACAGGGCCTACGAGCAGTACTTC. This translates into CASSQDRDRAYEQYF.

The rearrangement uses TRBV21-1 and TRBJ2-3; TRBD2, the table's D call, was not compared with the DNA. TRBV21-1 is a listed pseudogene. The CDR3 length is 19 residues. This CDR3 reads CASSEKELAGGPRADTQYF. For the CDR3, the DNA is TGTGCCAGCAGCGAAAAGGAACTAGCGGGAGGGCCTAGGGCAGATACGCAGTATTTT.